This T cell receptor (beta chain) is drawn from a study of shared clonotypes between healthy human individuals. Sequenced by immunoSEQ multiplex PCR; TCRdb stores in-frame clones only, minus some. Among millions of clones listed, approximately 95% were seen once. The length of the CDR3 is 14 residues. Trimming shortened V by 4 bases and J by 3 bases, and 10 bases separated the two germline ends. CDR1 and CDR2 (germline): SGHRS, YFSETQ. The specimen sequenced was naive CD4+ T cells from PBMCs. The subset is: CD45RA+ positively selected. The TCR was taken from a man between 18 and 29 years old in good health. Some clones in this sample may be carry-over from other donors' samples. The chain employs TRBV5-1 and TRBJ2-2, with a weak D call TRBD1 (6 bases). In nucleotides, the CDR3 is TGCGCCAGCAGCGCCGGACAGTACACCGGGGAGCTGTTTTTT. This sequence encodes CASSAGQYTGELFF.